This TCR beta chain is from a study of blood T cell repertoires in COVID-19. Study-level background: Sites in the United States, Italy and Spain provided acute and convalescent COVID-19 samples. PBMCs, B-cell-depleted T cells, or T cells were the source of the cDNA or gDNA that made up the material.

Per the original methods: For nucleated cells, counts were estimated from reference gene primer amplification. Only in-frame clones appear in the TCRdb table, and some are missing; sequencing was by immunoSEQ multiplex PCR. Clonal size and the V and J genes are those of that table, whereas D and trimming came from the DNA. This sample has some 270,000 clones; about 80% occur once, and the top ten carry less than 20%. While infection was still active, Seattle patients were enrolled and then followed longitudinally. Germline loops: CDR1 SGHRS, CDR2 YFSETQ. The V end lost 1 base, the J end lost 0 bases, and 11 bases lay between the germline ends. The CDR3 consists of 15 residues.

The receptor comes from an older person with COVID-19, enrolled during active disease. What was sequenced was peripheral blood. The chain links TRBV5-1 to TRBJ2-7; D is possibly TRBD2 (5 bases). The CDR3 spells CASSLSGGSSYEQYF. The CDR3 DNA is TGCGCCAGCAGCTTGTCCGGCGGGTCCTCCTACGAGCAGTACTTC. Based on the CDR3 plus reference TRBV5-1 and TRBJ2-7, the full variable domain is KAGVTQTPRYLIKTRGQQVTLSCSPISGHRSVSWYQQTPGQGLQFLFEYFSETQRNKGNFPGRFSGRQFSNSRSEMNVSTLELGDSALYLCASSLSGGSSYEQYFGPGTRLTVT.